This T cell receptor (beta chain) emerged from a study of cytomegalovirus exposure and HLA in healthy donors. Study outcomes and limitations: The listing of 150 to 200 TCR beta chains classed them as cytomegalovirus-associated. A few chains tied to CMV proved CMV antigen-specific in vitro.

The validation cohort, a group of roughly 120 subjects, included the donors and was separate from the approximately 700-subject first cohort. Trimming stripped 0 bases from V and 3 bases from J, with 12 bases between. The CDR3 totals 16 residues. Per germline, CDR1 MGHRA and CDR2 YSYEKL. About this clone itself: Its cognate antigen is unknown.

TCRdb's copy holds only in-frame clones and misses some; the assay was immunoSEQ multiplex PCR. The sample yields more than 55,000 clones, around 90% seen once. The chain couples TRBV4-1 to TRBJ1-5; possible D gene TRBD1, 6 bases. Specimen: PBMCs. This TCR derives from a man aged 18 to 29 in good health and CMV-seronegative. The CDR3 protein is CASSQDPGAYNQPQHF. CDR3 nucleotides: TGCGCCAGCAGCCAAGACCCAGGGGCTTACAATCAGCCCCAGCATTTT.